Sequencing of this TCR beta chain was carried out in a study of T cell changes during pregnancy in multiple sclerosis. CDR3 length equals 14 residues. V shed 2 bases and J 5 bases; nucleotides not matched to a gene: 1. CDR1 SGHDN and CDR2 FVKESK come from the germline V gene. The protocol was immunoSEQ multiplex PCR, while the TCRdb copy is restricted to in-frame clones and leaves out a portion. The sample consists of some 70,000 clones, roughly 89% of them appearing once. This receptor was identified in a female donor in good health, enrolled as a control in a pregnancy study. The source was peripheral blood, collected after pregnancy. This sequence joins TRBV14 and TRBJ2-2; 8 bases fit TRBD2. CDR3 DNA: TGTGCCAGCAGCCAATTAGCGGGGACCGGGGAGCTGTTTTTT. Its protein product is CASSQLAGTGELFF.